The TCR beta chain described here comes from a study of T cell responses to AZD1222 COVID-19 vaccine. Sequencing used immunoSEQ multiplex PCR; TCRdb keeps in-frame clones, though not all of them. Counted here are 250,000 to 300,000 clones, about 94% occurring once; the ten biggest clones make up 0.55%. The study, taken as a whole, reports: Baseline serology detected seropositivity in only 5 to 7 AZD1222 recipients.

Analyses pooled second doses at about 4 or about 12 weeks. This clone is a singleton in its sample. The antigen is undetermined. The sample in question was peripheral blood, obtained 28 days after the second AZD1222 dose. The sequence was obtained from an adult who received the AZD1222 COVID-19 vaccine.

The CDR3 nucleotides read TGTGCCAGCAGCTTAGGTCCGGGCGCTGGAAACACCATATATTTT. As protein: CASSLGPGAGNTIYF. The rearrangement joins TRBV7-2 to TRBJ1-3; D is ambiguous. Deletions cut 1 base from V and 2 bases from J, with 9 bases between. Germline CDR1 SGHTA, CDR2 FQGNSA. The CDR3 consists of 15 residues.